A selection of T cell receptor beta chains follows, all from one sample in a study of blood T cell repertoires in COVID-19. Assay: immunoSEQ multiplex PCR; the TCRdb copy retains only in-frame clones and omits some. The table lists some 200,000 clones, about 85% of them singletons. Sequencing was performed on peripheral blood. All receptors derive from a woman aged 80 or over with COVID-19, enrolled during active disease. Each CDR3 is given with its conserved first and last residue. Each record gives: J gene, clone size, D gene, V gene, CDR3 protein, CDR3 DNA. A D gene is named only where the DNA matches it firmly. Size values are once, few and many counts, or a class for expanded clones, and some rows have none.

J gene: TRBJ1-2
clone size: -
D gene: -
V gene: TRBV29-1
CDR3 protein: CSVRAAGGGYTF
CDR3 DNA: TGCAGCGTGCGCGCGGCGGGGGGTGGCTACACCTTC

J gene: TRBJ2-3
clone size: -
D gene: TRBD1
V gene: TRBV2
CDR3 protein: CASGSGTGVPDTQYF
CDR3 DNA: TGTGCCAGCGGATCCGGGACAGGGGTACCCGATACGCAGTATTTT

J gene: TRBJ1-1
clone size: -
D gene: -
V gene: TRBV5-1
CDR3 protein: CASSLVAGANTEAFF
CDR3 DNA: TGCGCCAGCAGCTTGGTGGCAGGGGCTAACACTGAAGCTTTCTTT

J gene: TRBJ1-2
clone size: -
D gene: TRBD1
V gene: TRBV7-6
CDR3 protein: CASSSTGGGYTF
CDR3 DNA: TGTGCCAGCAGCTCGACAGGGGGTGGCTACACCTTC

J gene: TRBJ2-3
clone size: -
D gene: TRBD2
V gene: TRBV5-1
CDR3 protein: CASSLAGLSGGEDTQYF
CDR3 DNA: TGCGCCAGCAGCTTGGCCGGTCTTAGCGGGGGGGAAGATACGCAGTATTTT

J gene: TRBJ1-1
clone size: -
D gene: -
V gene: TRBV14
CDR3 protein: CASSPSGVEAFF
CDR3 DNA: TGTGCCAGCAGCCCATCCGGTGTTGAAGCTTTCTTT

J gene: TRBJ1-3
clone size: -
D gene: -
V gene: TRBV19
CDR3 protein: CASSIGTNSGNTIYF
CDR3 DNA: TGTGCCAGTAGTATTGGGACTAACTCTGGAAACACCATATATTTT

J gene: TRBJ2-1
clone size: -
D gene: TRBD2
V gene: TRBV4-2
CDR3 protein: CASSQGIRGGGHEQFF
CDR3 DNA: TGTGCCAGCAGCCAAGGTATCCGGGGGGGCGGTCATGAGCAGTTCTTC

J gene: TRBJ2-1
clone size: -
D gene: -
V gene: TRBV12-3/TRBV12-4
CDR3 protein: CASSPPGNEQFF
CDR3 DNA: TGTGCCAGCAGCCCTCCGGGCAATGAGCAGTTCTTC

J gene: TRBJ2-7
clone size: -
D gene: TRBD2
V gene: TRBV9
CDR3 protein: CASSPTGLAGYEQYF
CDR3 DNA: TGTGCCAGCAGCCCAACCGGGCTAGCGGGGTACGAGCAGTACTTC

J gene: TRBJ2-1
clone size: -
D gene: TRBD2
V gene: TRBV7-9
CDR3 protein: CASSLALGTSGDNEQFF
CDR3 DNA: TGTGCCAGCAGCTTAGCGCTTGGTACTAGCGGGGACAATGAGCAGTTCTTC

J gene: TRBJ2-5
clone size: -
D gene: -
V gene: TRBV27
CDR3 protein: CASSLRGGGFVETQYF
CDR3 DNA: TGTGCCAGCAGTTTACGGGGTGGGGGCTTTGTGGAGACCCAGTACTTC

J gene: TRBJ1-2
clone size: -
D gene: -
V gene: TRBV18
CDR3 protein: CASSPTDNYGYTF
CDR3 DNA: TGTGCCAGCTCACCGACAGATAACTATGGCTACACCTTC

J gene: TRBJ2-3
clone size: once
D gene: TRBD1
V gene: TRBV6-5
CDR3 protein: CASSSRTGNLPDTQYF
CDR3 DNA: TGTGCCAGCAGTTCACGGACAGGGAATCTCCCAGATACGCAGTATTTT

J gene: TRBJ1-1
clone size: -
D gene: -
V gene: TRBV19
CDR3 protein: CASSMREGNTEAFF
CDR3 DNA: TGTGCCAGTAGTATGCGGGAGGGGAACACTGAAGCTTTCTTT

J gene: TRBJ2-7
clone size: once
D gene: TRBD1
V gene: TRBV7-9
CDR3 protein: CASSLDRGQFYEQYF
CDR3 DNA: TGTGCCAGCAGCTTAGACAGGGGACAGTTTTACGAGCAGTACTTC

J gene: TRBJ1-5
clone size: -
D gene: -
V gene: TRBV28
CDR3 protein: CASSEQRYSNQPQHF
CDR3 DNA: TGTGCCAGCAGCGAGCAGAGGTATAGCAATCAGCCCCAGCATTTT

J gene: TRBJ2-3
clone size: -
D gene: -
V gene: TRBV7-2
CDR3 protein: CASSSTRGIGTDTQYF
CDR3 DNA: TGTGCCAGCAGCTCAACCAGGGGAATCGGCACAGATACGCAGTATTTT

J gene: TRBJ2-5
clone size: -
D gene: -
V gene: TRBV7-2
CDR3 protein: CASSFKGEETQYF
CDR3 DNA: TGTGCCAGCAGCTTTAAGGGAGAAGAGACCCAGTACTTC

J gene: TRBJ2-7
clone size: -
D gene: TRBD1
V gene: TRBV28
CDR3 protein: CASSSHGATGVGQTYEQYF
CDR3 DNA: TGTGCCAGCAGTTCACACGGTGCGACAGGGGTAGGACAAACCTACGAGCAGTACTTC

J gene: TRBJ1-2
clone size: -
D gene: -
V gene: TRBV6-1
CDR3 protein: CASSDGTVGRAGYTF
CDR3 DNA: TGTGCCAGCAGTGACGGTACAGTAGGGCGGGCTGGCTACACCTTC

J gene: TRBJ2-1
clone size: -
D gene: -
V gene: TRBV5-4
CDR3 protein: CASSLDPVGPQFF
CDR3 DNA: TGTGCCAGCAGCTTGGACCCCGTGGGCCCTCAGTTCTTC

J gene: TRBJ1-1
clone size: -
D gene: TRBD1
V gene: TRBV18
CDR3 protein: CASSYRGRDTEAFF
CDR3 DNA: TGTGCCAGCTCATACAGGGGGCGAGACACTGAAGCTTTCTTT

J gene: TRBJ2-3
clone size: -
D gene: TRBD2
V gene: TRBV5-4
CDR3 protein: CASSPVSGGGLTTDTQYF
CDR3 DNA: TGTGCCAGCAGCCCCGTTTCTGGCGGGGGGTTGACGACAGATACGCAGTATTTT

J gene: TRBJ2-1
clone size: once
D gene: -
V gene: TRBV19
CDR3 protein: CASRQGQSYNEQFF
CDR3 DNA: TGTGCCAGTAGACAGGGACAATCCTACAATGAGCAGTTCTTC

J gene: TRBJ2-5
clone size: -
D gene: -
V gene: TRBV5-1
CDR3 protein: CASSLYGSQETQYF
CDR3 DNA: TGCGCCAGCAGCTTGTACGGGTCCCAAGAGACCCAGTACTTC

J gene: TRBJ1-1
clone size: -
D gene: -
V gene: TRBV16
CDR3 protein: CASSQSGRGAHREAFF
CDR3 DNA: TGTGCCAGCAGCCAATCGGGGCGGGGGGCCCACCGTGAAGCTTTCTTT

J gene: TRBJ2-2
clone size: once
D gene: -
V gene: TRBV10-1
CDR3 protein: CASNGDTGELFF
CDR3 DNA: TGCGCCAGCAACGGAGACACCGGGGAGCTGTTTTTT

J gene: TRBJ1-2
clone size: -
D gene: -
V gene: TRBV10-3
CDR3 protein: CAISEGSYGYTF
CDR3 DNA: TGTGCCATCAGTGAGGGTAGTTATGGCTACACCTTC

J gene: TRBJ1-3
clone size: -
D gene: -
V gene: TRBV5-1
CDR3 protein: CASSFDLVTTSGNTIYF
CDR3 DNA: TGCGCCAGCAGCTTCGACTTAGTTACGACCTCTGGAAACACCATATATTTT

J gene: TRBJ1-1
clone size: -
D gene: TRBD1
V gene: TRBV6-5
CDR3 protein: CASRRQGGTEAFF
CDR3 DNA: TGTGCCAGCAGACGACAGGGGGGCACTGAAGCTTTCTTT

J gene: TRBJ2-3
clone size: once
D gene: TRBD1
V gene: TRBV5-1
CDR3 protein: CASSLRTGGQDTQYF
CDR3 DNA: TGCGCCAGCAGCCTCCGGACAGGGGGGCAAGATACGCAGTATTTT

J gene: TRBJ2-3
clone size: few
D gene: TRBD1
V gene: TRBV5-1
CDR3 protein: CASSRRQGEDTQYF
CDR3 DNA: TGCGCCAGCAGCCGGCGACAGGGAGAAGATACGCAGTATTTT

J gene: TRBJ2-7
clone size: -
D gene: TRBD2
V gene: TRBV3-1/TRBV3-2
CDR3 protein: CASKRTSGAHEQYF
CDR3 DNA: TGTGCCAGCAAACGGACTAGCGGGGCCCACGAGCAGTACTTC

J gene: TRBJ1-1
clone size: -
D gene: -
V gene: TRBV10-2
CDR3 protein: CASRSQVLNTEAFF
CDR3 DNA: TGCGCCAGCAGGTCCCAGGTGTTGAACACTGAAGCTTTCTTT

J gene: TRBJ2-3
clone size: once
D gene: -
V gene: TRBV5-4
CDR3 protein: CASSLGLENTDTQYF
CDR3 DNA: TGTGCCAGCAGCTTGGGCTTAGAAAACACAGATACGCAGTATTTT

J gene: TRBJ1-5
clone size: -
D gene: -
V gene: TRBV19
CDR3 protein: CASSRTVNQPQHF
CDR3 DNA: TGTGCCAGTAGTAGGACAGTAAATCAGCCCCAGCATTTT

J gene: TRBJ1-2
clone size: -
D gene: -
V gene: TRBV7-2
CDR3 protein: CATTGQGFSGYTF
CDR3 DNA: TGTGCCACCACCGGACAAGGTTTCAGTGGCTACACCTTC

J gene: TRBJ2-4
clone size: -
D gene: -
V gene: TRBV6-6
CDR3 protein: CASSYPGTGKNIQYF
CDR3 DNA: TGTGCCAGCAGTTATCCCGGGACTGGCAAAAACATTCAGTACTTC

J gene: TRBJ1-5
clone size: -
D gene: TRBD1
V gene: TRBV6-6
CDR3 protein: CASRETGGVGNQPQHF
CDR3 DNA: TGTGCCAGCAGGGAGACAGGGGGCGTTGGCAATCAGCCCCAGCATTTT

J gene: TRBJ1-1
clone size: -
D gene: TRBD1
V gene: TRBV2
CDR3 protein: CASSDLDRLGAEAFF
CDR3 DNA: TGTGCCAGCAGTGACCTGGACAGGTTGGGGGCTGAAGCTTTCTTT

J gene: TRBJ1-5
clone size: -
D gene: -
V gene: TRBV2
CDR3 protein: CASSEDGVGPQHF
CDR3 DNA: TGTGCCAGCAGTGAGGACGGGGTCGGGCCCCAGCATTTT

J gene: TRBJ1-2
clone size: -
D gene: -
V gene: TRBV19
CDR3 protein: CASRLQPYYGYTF
CDR3 DNA: TGTGCCAGTAGGTTACAGCCCTACTATGGCTACACCTTC

J gene: TRBJ1-2
clone size: -
D gene: -
V gene: TRBV18
CDR3 protein: CASSIQGPNYGYTF
CDR3 DNA: TGTGCCAGCTCGATACAGGGACCTAACTATGGCTACACCTTC

J gene: TRBJ1-2
clone size: few
D gene: -
V gene: TRBV12-3/TRBV12-4
CDR3 protein: CASSFAVYYGYTF
CDR3 DNA: TGTGCCAGCAGTTTTGCGGTTTACTATGGCTACACCTTC

J gene: TRBJ1-1
clone size: few
D gene: -
V gene: TRBV5-1
CDR3 protein: CASTSNGNTEAFF
CDR3 DNA: TGCGCCAGCACCTCAAACGGTAACACTGAAGCTTTCTTT

J gene: TRBJ1-1
clone size: -
D gene: -
V gene: TRBV12-3/TRBV12-4
CDR3 protein: CASTPLTEAFF
CDR3 DNA: TGTGCCAGCACCCCCCTGACTGAAGCTTTCTTT

J gene: TRBJ1-1
clone size: -
D gene: -
V gene: TRBV6-5
CDR3 protein: CASSYLTEAFF
CDR3 DNA: TGTGCCAGCAGTTACCTAACTGAAGCTTTCTTT

J gene: TRBJ1-4
clone size: -
D gene: -
V gene: TRBV27
CDR3 protein: CASRQGSPAEKLFF
CDR3 DNA: TGTGCCAGCAGGCAGGGGAGCCCAGCAGAAAAACTGTTTTTT

J gene: TRBJ2-2
clone size: -
D gene: -
V gene: TRBV14
CDR3 protein: CASSQDRGGRTGELFF
CDR3 DNA: TGTGCCAGCAGCCAAGATAGAGGGGGACGCACCGGGGAGCTGTTTTTT

J gene: TRBJ1-5
clone size: -
D gene: -
V gene: TRBV5-1
CDR3 protein: CASRQDGSTGPQHF
CDR3 DNA: TGCGCCAGCAGACAGGACGGCTCCACGGGGCCCCAGCATTTT

J gene: TRBJ2-4
clone size: -
D gene: -
V gene: TRBV19
CDR3 protein: CASSRTDLAKNIQYF
CDR3 DNA: TGTGCCAGTAGTCGCACAGACCTAGCCAAAAACATTCAGTACTTC

J gene: TRBJ2-3
clone size: -
D gene: -
V gene: TRBV15
CDR3 protein: CATSPPRRTDTQYF
CDR3 DNA: TGTGCCACCAGCCCCCCGCGCCGCACAGATACGCAGTATTTT

J gene: TRBJ1-2
clone size: few
D gene: -
V gene: TRBV19
CDR3 protein: CASTDRGGVLYGYTF
CDR3 DNA: TGTGCCAGTACCGATCGAGGGGGGGTACTCTATGGCTACACCTTC

J gene: TRBJ1-5
clone size: -
D gene: -
V gene: TRBV30
CDR3 protein: CAWSVLGGKGNQPQHF
CDR3 DNA: TGTGCCTGGAGTGTATTGGGGGGAAAGGGTAATCAGCCCCAGCATTTT

J gene: TRBJ2-4
clone size: -
D gene: TRBD1
V gene: TRBV6-2/TRBV6-3
CDR3 protein: CASSYLDRGNIQYF
CDR3 DNA: TGTGCCAGCAGTTACTTGGACAGGGGGAACATTCAGTACTTC

J gene: TRBJ2-7
clone size: -
D gene: -
V gene: TRBV2
CDR3 protein: CASSVTGGAEQYF
CDR3 DNA: TGTGCCAGCAGTGTAACAGGGGGGGCCGAGCAGTACTTC